This entry is about one TCR beta chain. Trimming pared 5 bases from V and 4 bases from J, leaving 8 bases between. The germline V gene encodes CDR1 SGHAT and CDR2 FQNNGV. The CDR3 consists of 12 residues. The treatment: roughly 20 received Ad26.COV2.S at low or high dose, single or two shots; roughly 5 received placebo; per-sample allocation not given. Material that was analyzed had been drawn on day 63 after the first vaccine or placebo injection. The data were obtained in a study of Ad26.COV2.S vaccination and SARS-CoV-2 variants. Data came from immunoSEQ multiplex PCR; TCRdb stores just in-frame clones and leaves some out. The table has roughly 410,000 clones, 83% seen once.

The sample here was peripheral blood, taken in a trial of Ad26.COV2.S vaccine versus placebo. The V call is TRBV11-2, the J call TRBJ1-2; a possible D gene is TRBD1 (5 bases). The TCR was taken from a person between 18 and 59 years old who received the Ad26.COV2.S COVID-19 vaccine or a placebo. The CDR3 protein is CASSQTGYGYTF. The DNA for the CDR3 is TGTGCCAGCAGCCAAACAGGCTATGGCTACACCTTC.